This T cell receptor beta chain was sequenced during a study of shared clonotypes between healthy human individuals. General study findings and limits: Of the naive CD4 clonotypes, about 5% were shared across a handful of donors.

CD45RO negativity and positive selection for CCR7 defined naive CD8 cells, a population that excluded terminally differentiated effector memory CD45RA+ cells. A note on this clone: Its specificity is unknown.

Assay used: immunoSEQ multiplex PCR; TCRdb lists only in-frame clones, some missing. The data show about 2.1 million clones, 90% to 95% seen once. The CDR3 length is 15 residues. Deletions cut 1 base from V and 3 bases from J, with 12 bases between. Per the germline V gene, CDR1 is SEHNR and CDR2 is FQNEAQ (reference sequence). This chain links TRBV7-9 with TRBJ1-2; D remains ambiguous. The sequence was obtained from a man younger than 35 in good health. Some clones in this sample may be carry-over from other donors' samples. The sample was naive CD8+ T cells from PBMCs. This chain's CDR3 is CASSLELGIDYGYTF. The CDR3 bases are TGTGCCAGCAGCTTAGAACTAGGGATTGACTATGGCTACACCTTC.